This is a list of T cell receptor beta chains from one sample in a study of T cell responses to AZD1222 COVID-19 vaccine. Clones were sequenced by immunoSEQ multiplex PCR, and TCRdb holds only the in-frame ones, with some missing. The repertoire holds approximately 150,000 clones, with roughly 92% as singletons. Sequenced here: peripheral blood, sampled on day 0 of AZD1222 vaccination. Receptors originate from an adult in good health. Both conserved end residues are part of each CDR3. A D gene is named only where the DNA matches it firmly. Clone sizes are given selectively: once, few, many, or a class where the clone is expanded.

size: NA; J: TRBJ2-4; D: TRBD1; V: TRBV3-1/TRBV3-2; DNA: TGTGCCAGCAGAAACACCGGGACAGGGACTTCTTTAGCCAAAAACATTCAGTACTTC; CDR3: CASRNTGTGTSLAKNIQYF
size: NA; J: TRBJ1-4; D: NA; V: TRBV7-9; DNA: TGTGCCAGCAGCTTGCCCGGGAATGAAAAACTGTTTTTT; CDR3: CASSLPGNEKLFF
size: NA; J: TRBJ1-2; D: NA; V: TRBV6-4; DNA: TGTGCCAGCAGCCTAGACAGGAACTATGGCTACACCTTC; CDR3: CASSLDRNYGYTF
size: NA; J: TRBJ1-6; D: NA; V: TRBV5-4; DNA: TGTGCCAGCAGCTTGGACGCAGGGAATTCACCCCTCCACTTT; CDR3: CASSLDAGNSPLHF
size: once; J: TRBJ1-5; D: NA; V: TRBV4-3; DNA: TGCGCCAGCAGCCAACTACTAGGGATGGCGCCCCAGCATTTT; CDR3: CASSQLLGMAPQHF
size: NA; J: TRBJ1-5; D: TRBD1; V: TRBV6-5; DNA: TGTGCCAGCAGACGCGGACAGGGGGCACAACAGCCCCAGCATTTT; CDR3: CASRRGQGAQQPQHF
size: NA; J: TRBJ2-3; D: NA; V: TRBV6-6; DNA: TGTGCCAGCAACCTATCGGGGGGCGGCGATACGCAGTATTTT; CDR3: CASNLSGGGDTQYF
size: NA; J: TRBJ2-2; D: NA; V: TRBV2; DNA: TGTGCCAGCAGGCTGAGGGTTACCGGGGAGCTGTTTTTT; CDR3: CASRLRVTGELFF
size: NA; J: TRBJ2-1; D: TRBD2; V: TRBV9; DNA: TGTGCCAGCAGCGTAGATGGCGGGAGCAACAATGAGCAGTTCTTC; CDR3: CASSVDGGSNNEQFF
size: NA; J: TRBJ1-1; D: NA; V: TRBV19; DNA: TGTGCCAGTAGTAACCCCGGGACCAGAATTGAAGCTTTCTTT; CDR3: CASSNPGTRIEAFF
size: NA; J: TRBJ2-3; D: NA; V: TRBV5-4; DNA: TGTGCCAGCAGCTTGTCCCCCAGGGTCGACCCAGATACGCAGTATTTT; CDR3: CASSLSPRVDPDTQYF
size: NA; J: TRBJ1-2; D: NA; V: TRBV19; DNA: TGTGCCAGTAGTATATGGACGGCACCATCCCCAAACTATGGCTACACCTTC; CDR3: CASSIWTAPSPNYGYTF
size: NA; J: TRBJ2-1; D: TRBD1; V: TRBV5-5; DNA: TGTGCCAGCAACCACAGGGGGTTAGGGTACAATGAGCAGTTCTTC; CDR3: CASNHRGLGYNEQFF